Below, 8 T cell receptor beta chains from the same sample are listed, as sequenced in a study of blood T cell repertoires in COVID-19. Data came from immunoSEQ multiplex PCR; TCRdb stores just in-frame clones and leaves some out. Of about 82,000 clones listed, 80% are singletons. Material for sequencing was peripheral blood. These TCRs come from a woman aged 40 to 50 with active or convalescent COVID-19.

The chain links TRBV6-5 to TRBJ2-3, with D unclear. CDR3 length: 14 amino acids. Germline V lookup: CDR1 MNHEY, CDR2 SVGAGI. With 2 bases removed from V and 2 bases from J, the gap between germline ends came to 8 bases. The CDR3 here is CASSYTPLTDTQYF. DNA for the CDR3: TGTGCCAGCAGTTACACTCCCCTCACAGATACGCAGTATTTT.

This clone was counted a single time. The chain is built from TRBV4-1 and TRBJ1-6; maybe TRBD1 (6 bases). There are 16 residues in the CDR3. V lost 1 base, J lost 3 bases, and 10 bases lay in between. CDR1 is MGHRA and CDR2 is YSYEKL in the germline V gene. The CDR3 DNA reads TGCGCCAGCAGCCAAGGGCGGGGGCTCTATAATTCACCCCTCCACTTT. This translates into CASSQGRGLYNSPLHF.

This chain joins TRBV5-1 and TRBJ2-7; D may be TRBD2 (5 bases). This CDR3 is built from 16 residues. In germline, CDR1 is SGHRS, CDR2 YFSETQ. Trimming cost V 1 base and J 4 bases, with 18 bases left between them. The CDR3 loop is CASSLSPSLSRYEQYF. CDR3 DNA: TGCGCCAGCAGCTTGTCCCCTAGCCTGTCCCGTTACGAGCAGTACTTC.

V and J are TRBV19 and TRBJ1-1; D is unresolved. CDR1 is LNHDA and CDR2 is SQIVND in the germline V gene (reference sequence). V was pared by 6 bases and J by 1 base, with 12 bases between. This CDR3 is 14 amino acids long. The DNA of the CDR3 is TGTGCCAGTAGCCGTTTGCGGGAGAACACTGAAGCTTTCTTT. This gives the protein CASSRLRENTEAFF.

This clone was detected once. The V call is TRBV7-9, the J call TRBJ2-2, with TRBD2 matching over 7 bases. The V segment lost 5 bases and the J segment 6 bases; nucleotides outside the gene matches: 6. CDR1 is SEHNR, CDR2 FQNEAQ, per germline (reference sequence). The length of the CDR3 is 14 residues. CDR3 sequence (DNA): TGTGCCAGCAGCCCGGGGAGGGGCCCCGGGGAGCTGTTTTTT. This gives the protein CASSPGRGPGELFF. The variable domain in full, completed from reference TRBV7-9 and TRBJ2-2, reads DTGVSQNPRHKITKRGQNVTFRCDPISEHNRLYWYRQTLGQGPEFLTYFQNEAQLEKSRLLSDRFSAERPKGSFSTLEIQRTEQGDSAMYLCASSPGRGPGELFFGEGSRLTVL.

The J gene is TRBJ2-3, the V gene TRBV4-3; TRBD2 matches at 8 bases. The V segment lost 3 bases and the J segment 1 base; nucleotides outside the gene matches: 3. The germline V gene encodes CDR1 LGHNA and CDR2 YSLEER. The CDR3 is 15 amino acids. The CDR3 DNA reads TGCGCCAGCAGCCAGCAGCGGGGGCGCACAGATACGCAGTATTTT. Its protein is CASSQQRGRTDTQYF.

The chain couples TRBV5-1 to TRBJ2-5; D gene ambiguous. CDR1 is SGHRS and CDR2 is YFSETQ in the germline V gene. Between the trimmed V and J ends, which lost 0 bases and 7 bases, there was a span of 16 bases. CDR3 length: 15 amino acids. DNA for the CDR3: TGCGCCAGCAGCTTGGATAGCCGCATGTTCGGGACCCAGTACTTC. Its protein is CASSLDSRMFGTQYF.

This clone was counted a single time. This chain links TRBV18 with TRBJ2-1; TRBD1 agrees at 10 bases. CDR3 length: 13 amino acids. The V gene end was trimmed by 2 bases and the J gene end by 12 bases; junction bases not matched to a gene: 4. The germline gives CDR1 KGHSH, CDR2 LQKENI. CDR3 residues: CASSPMTGGLQFF. The CDR3, as DNA: TGTGCCAGCTCACCAATGACAGGGGGCTTGCAGTTCTTC.